The 5 T cell receptor beta chains below come from one sample, sequenced in a study of identical twins (TCRdb year 2016). The library was prepared using 5' RACE. This sample was sequenced with an Illumina HiSeq 2000. TCRdb passed the public sequencing reads through fastp at Q25 and MiXCR, retaining productive beta sequences. Rows are combined by CDR3 protein, so each entry shows the most common genes and DNA. The sample contains roughly 770,000 distinct CDR3 sequences, 15% to 20% of them found a single time. The ten largest clones take up around 13% of the sample. The same sample was also studied in work on T cells expressing NK-cell markers.

The sequenced material came from PBMCs. Receptor source: a woman aged 18 to 35 in good health.

In this sample, this clonotype turned up a few times. V is TRBV20-1 and J is TRBJ2-5; 9 positions agree with TRBD1. The length of the CDR3 is 13 residues. Germline loops: CDR1 DFQATT, CDR2 SNEGSKA (reference sequence). The J segment lost 5 bases and the V segment lost 4 bases, leaving 5 bases of the junction unmatched. CDR3 coding DNA: TGCAGTGCTACCACAGGGGGCAAGGAGACCCAGTACTTC. It encodes CSATTGGKETQYF.

The chain links TRBV7-2 to TRBJ2-1, with 9 bases lining up with TRBD2. The CDR3 has 15 residues. The germline V gene has CDR1 SGHTA and CDR2 FQGNSA. Trimming at V came to 7 bases and at J to 8 bases, leaving 12 bases not matched to a gene. CDR3 nucleotides: TGTGCCAGCATTCTGAGGCGGGGGGGCTTTCATGAGCAGTTCTTC. This translates into CASILRRGGFHEQFF.

V gene TRBV20-1 combines with J gene TRBJ2-2; a possible D gene is TRBD2 (5 bases). Trimming shortened V by 5 bases and J by 4 bases, and 17 bases separated the two germline ends. CDR3 length: 15 residues. Germline V gene data show CDR1 as DFQATT and CDR2 as SNEGSKA (reference sequence). The CDR3 here is CSAYSTDRGTGELFF. The CDR3 DNA reads TGCAGTGCTTATTCCACGGACCGGGGCACCGGGGAGCTGTTTTTT.

The genes are TRBV7-2 and TRBJ2-7; 7 bases map to TRBD1. CDR1 is SGHTA, CDR2 FQGNSA, per germline. V shed 1 base and J 4 bases; nucleotides not matched to a gene: 7. The CDR3 is made up of 15 amino acids. The CDR3 DNA reads as TGTGCCAGCAGCTTAGGTCCAGGGGGTTATTACGAGCAGTACTTC. It is translated as CASSLGPGGYYEQYF.

This clonotype was detected many times. The chain is built from TRBV12-3 or TRBV12-4 and TRBJ1-5; TRBD1 matches at 9 bases. The CDR3 is 14 residues long. The V segment lost 4 bases and the J segment 2 bases; nucleotides outside the gene matches: 0. CDR3 amino acids: CASSWDRGNQPQHF. The CDR3 nucleotides read TGTGCCAGCAGTTGGGACAGGGGCAATCAGCCCCAGCATTTT.